This T cell receptor beta chain was documented in a study of cytomegalovirus exposure and HLA in healthy donors. Findings of the study overall: Highly shared variants forming one cluster were likely a sequencing artifact. The records held CMV serostatus as the only immune exposure information. In a later analysis, approximately 15,000 TCR beta sequences were associated with HLA alleles at 0.05 false discovery rate.

Remarks on this clone: Its antigen is unknown.

Germline trimming cut 3 bases from V and 5 bases from J; bases unmatched to any gene: 11. Per the germline V gene, CDR1 is SGHRS and CDR2 is YFSETQ. CDR3 length: 15 residues. PCR employed 60 Vbeta and 13 Jbeta primers. This table comes from immunoSEQ multiplex PCR, and its TCRdb copy is limited to in-frame clones, with some not included. Of around 160,000 clones listed, over 65% were seen once; the top ten hold less than 3.5%. This clonotype originated in a man aged 40-49 years in good health and CMV-seropositive. The sequencing sample was made of PBMCs. The chain combines TRBV5-1 with TRBJ2-7, with TRBD2 matching over 7 bases. Here the CDR3 reads CASSSGGGPMNEQYF. CDR3 nucleotide sequence: TGCGCCAGCAGCTCGGGGGGAGGGCCTATGAACGAGCAGTACTTC.